The clone carrying this T cell receptor (beta chain) appeared a few times. The antigen is unknown. TCRdb itself ran the 5' RACE reads through MiXCR, one entry per CDR3 protein. The profile covers approximately 220,000 distinct CDR3 sequences, with around 18% appearing a single time and about 44% taken by the ten largest. The CDR3 loop spans 14 amino acids. Trimming shortened V by 0 bases and J by 4 bases, and 10 bases separated the two germline ends. CDR1 and CDR2 (germline): SGHDT, YYEEEE. This sample stems from a study of CD8 T cells in ankylosing spondylitis. Study-wide points: A motif of 7 to 9 highly homologous TCR beta variants was seen as apparently characteristic of ankylosing spondylitis blood. Clones tied to disease were said to be significantly enriched in matched ankylosing spondylitis synovial fluid.

This TCR came from a male donor with ankylosing spondylitis. What was sequenced was blood, either unsorted or a sorted T cell fraction (not recorded which). This chain connects TRBV5-6 to TRBJ1-1; D gene ambiguous. The CDR3 sequence is CASSLGVTSTEAFF. The CDR3 nucleotides read TGTGCCAGCAGCTTGGGTGTTACAAGCACTGAAGCTTTCTTT. Drawing the rest from reference TRBV5-6 and TRBJ1-1, the complete variable domain is DAGVTQSPTHLIKTRGQQVTLRCSPKSGHDTVSWYQQALGQGPQFIFQYYEEEERQRGNFPDRFSGHQFPNYSSELNVNALLLGDSALYLCASSLGVTSTEAFFGQGTRLTVV.